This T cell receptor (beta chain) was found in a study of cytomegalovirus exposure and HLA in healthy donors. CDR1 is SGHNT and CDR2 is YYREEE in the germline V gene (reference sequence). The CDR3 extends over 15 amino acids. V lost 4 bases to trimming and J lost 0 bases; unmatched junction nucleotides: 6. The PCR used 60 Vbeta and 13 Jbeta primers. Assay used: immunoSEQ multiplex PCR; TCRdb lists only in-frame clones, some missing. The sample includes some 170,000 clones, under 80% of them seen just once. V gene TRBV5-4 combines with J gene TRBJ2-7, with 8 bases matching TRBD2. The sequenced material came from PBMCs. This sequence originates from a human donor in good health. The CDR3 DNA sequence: TGTGCCAGCAGCACGTCTAGCGGGCGCTCCTACGAGCAGTACTTC. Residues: CASSTSSGRSYEQYF.